This TCR beta chain is drawn from a study of cytomegalovirus exposure and HLA in healthy donors. Study-level background: Of the donors genotyped, 300 to 500 in all, less than 90% fell in the Caucasian-associated ancestry cluster.

This CDR3 region has 17 residues. Trimming at V came to 5 bases and at J to 3 bases, leaving 8 bases not matched to a gene. Germline V gives CDR1 SGHTA, CDR2 FQGTGA. PCR amplification relied on 60 Vbeta primers (plus 13 Jbeta primers). In the authors' methods: A follow-up analysis tallied 65 million to 80 million unique TCR beta chains, about 11 million shared. TCRdb's table, derived via immunoSEQ multiplex PCR, lists solely in-frame clones and lacks some. V and J calls and clone size follow that table, whereas D and trimming were derived from the DNA. Here the sample spans around 140,000 clones, 78% being singletons.

J is TRBJ2-1 and V is TRBV7-3, with TRBD2 matching over 12 bases. This TCR came from a female donor in good health and CMV-seronegative. Sample: PBMCs. Here the CDR3 reads CASSETRTSGIYNEQFF. In DNA, the CDR3 is TGTGCCAGCAGCGAAACCCGGACTAGCGGGATCTACAATGAGCAGTTCTTC.